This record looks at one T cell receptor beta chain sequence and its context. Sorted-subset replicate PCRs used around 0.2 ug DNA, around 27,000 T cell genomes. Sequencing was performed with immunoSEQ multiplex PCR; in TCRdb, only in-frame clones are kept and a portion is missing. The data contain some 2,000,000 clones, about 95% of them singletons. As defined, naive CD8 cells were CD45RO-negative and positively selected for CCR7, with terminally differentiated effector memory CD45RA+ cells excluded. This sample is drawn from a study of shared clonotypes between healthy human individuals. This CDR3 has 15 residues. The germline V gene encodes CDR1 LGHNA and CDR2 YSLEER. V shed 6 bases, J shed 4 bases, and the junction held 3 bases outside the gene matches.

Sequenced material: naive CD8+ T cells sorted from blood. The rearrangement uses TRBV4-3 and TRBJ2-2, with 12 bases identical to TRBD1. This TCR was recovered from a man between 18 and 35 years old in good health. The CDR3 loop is CASSPGQGATGELFF. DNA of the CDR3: TGCGCCAGCAGTCCGGGACAGGGGGCCACCGGGGAGCTGTTTTTT.